What follows describes a single TCR beta chain. Its matching antigen is unknown. Trimming at V came to 5 bases and at J to 6 bases, leaving 7 bases not matched to a gene. Germline lookup yields CDR1 SGHTA and CDR2 FQGNSA. The CDR3 has 15 amino acids. Via MiXCR, TCRdb re-called the 5' RACE reads, giving one row per CDR3 protein. The sample shows a few hundred thousand distinct CDR3 sequences, 6.9% of them seen only once. These data come from a study of T cells after yellow fever vaccination. The study's findings and limits: In post-booster samples, most primary-vaccination clones reappeared (roughly 96% CD4, 70% to 90% CD8). Highly abundant clonotypes carried over from the bulk population could end up in FACS-sorted repertoires as contaminants.

The origin of this receptor is a man aged 25-45 years who received the YFV17D yellow fever vaccine. The sequenced sample was CD4+ T cells sorted from PBMCs, obtained 15 days after the yellow fever booster vaccination. J is TRBJ2-2 and V is TRBV7-2; 9 bases match TRBD1. The CDR3 bases are TGTGCCAGCAGCCCAGGACAGGGGTATTCCGGGGAGCTGTTTTTT. This gives the protein CASSPGQGYSGELFF.